This TCR beta chain appears in the sequencing data of a study of vaccination and CD4 T cells after COVID-19. Regarding treatment: roughly 10-day PBMC culture with coronavirus spike peptide pools or control peptides (ViraFEST assay). On this clonotype: Its antigen is not identified.

The Oncomine TCR Beta short-read assay generated sequence data from the DNA of cultured CD4+ T cells. MiXCR, run by TCRdb on the PCR reads, gives a single entry per CDR3 protein. Of roughly 18,000 distinct CDR3 sequences listed, under 60% are singletons. What was sequenced was CD4+ T cells from blood, cultured in vitro. The receptor's source is a human donor who had recovered from COVID-19.

The CDR3 loop reads CASSPPTVQETQYF. The CDR3 nucleotides are TGTGCCAGCTCACCACCGACAGTCCAAGAGACCCAGTACTTC. The chain couples TRBV18 to TRBJ2-5; D might be TRBD1 (5 bases). CDR1 KGHSH and CDR2 LQKENI come from the germline V gene. Trimming cost V 0 bases and J 1 base, with 6 bases left between them. The CDR3 runs 14 residues.